The T cell receptor (beta chain) described here comes from a study of vaccination effects on CD4 cells after COVID-19. Worth noting for this clone: Its antigen is as yet unknown.

The CDR3 spans 16 residues. Germline V gene data show CDR1 as WNHNN and CDR2 as SYGVQD (reference sequence). V dropped 9 bases and J dropped 0; count of bases not matched to a gene: 9. With 10 to 11 days of culture completed, CD4+ T cells were isolated. Clones were read by immunoSEQ multiplex PCR, and TCRdb kept only the in-frame ones, dropping some. The table has some 30,000 clones, less than 85% seen once. This sequence originates from a human donor who received a COVID-19 vaccine. This chain uses TRBV10-1 with TRBJ1-4, with 8 bases identical to TRBD1. The material was CD4+ T cells from PBMCs cultured without peptide, obtained before COVID-19 vaccination. CDR3 residues: CARPYRGYTTNEKLFF. In DNA, the CDR3 is TGCGCCAGACCTTACAGGGGGTACACAACTAATGAAAAACTGTTTTTT.